This TCR beta chain derives from a study of monozygotic twins with inflammatory bowel disease (dated by TCRdb to between 2018 and 2020). About the study as a whole: A total of some 30 monozygotic twin pairs were included in the full study, comprising nine German pairs (four IBD-concordant, five IBD-discordant) and 19 IBD-discordant Danish pairs. Each individual had, on average, about 151 000 unique TCRalpha sequences and 181 000 unique TCRbeta sequences available for analysis. The search for disease-associated traits relied mainly on comparing IBD patients with their genetically identical healthy co-twins within discordant pairs. The research as a whole found: TCRbeta repertoire diversity, by inverse Simpson index, was decreased in IBD patients compared with their healthy co-twins. Compared with healthy twins, IBD patients shared fewer clonotypes with other individuals, and the difference was most pronounced in patients with signs of disease activity. The analysis was unable to tell different T cell subtypes apart. Concordant and discordant twins showed no difference in repertoire similarity, possibly because of limited statistical power. No single strong signal or clonotype linked to IBD turned up in the results, so the idea that one exists was not supported. Differing immunosuppressive treatments among patients may have added background noise and inter-individual variability to the repertoires.

CDR1 and CDR2 are read off the germline V gene as SGHAT and FQNNGV. Its CDR3 holds 16 amino acids, cysteine through phenylalanine. This entry has no DNA. Libraries came from 5' RACE. For each TCR library, 3,500 to 4,000 ng of total RNA was used. cDNA was synthesized with SMARTScribe reverse transcriptase in eight separate reactions per sample. During cDNA synthesis, template switching introduced unique molecular identifiers that contained a 6-nucleotide sample barcode. Two nested PCRs of about 15 and 9 cycles amplified the TCRalpha and TCRbeta cDNA, and bead purification followed each PCR. Before amplification, the cDNA was both treated with uracil DNA-glycosylase and purified with the QIAquick PCR purification kit. The second PCR was the step at which Illumina TruSeq-compatible adapters and sample-specific barcodes were added. TapeStation and Qubit were used to check library quality and concentration, and roughly 5 ng of each library went into the pool. The pooled libraries were sequenced with 2 x 100 bp reads and custom sequencing primers on an Illumina HiSeq2500 single-index Rapid Run. In the paper's pipeline: UMI-based consensus assembly with MiGEC version 1.2.6 was used to correct PCR and sequencing errors. MiXCR version 2.1.1 handled V(D)J alignment, clonotype assembly and CDR3 extraction. To normalise gene usage, clonotype sharing and MAIT/NKT TCR abundance, the analysis used the top 1000, 10 000 and 20 000 clonotypes per sample. Diversity was computed as the inverse Simpson index with the vegan R package after downsampling to 27 000 UMIs. Statistical testing used paired Mann-Whitney U tests on the discordant twin pairs and applied Benjamini-Hochberg correction for multiple testing. TCRdb reprocessed the reads, and each CDR3 protein sequence is entered once, without DNA. The V and J calls follow TCRdb's processing rather than the paper's. The sample has 400,000 or so distinct CDR3 sequences on record. About 2.4% of the sample is in the top ten clones.

Points on this clonotype: There is no known antigen for this receptor.

A roughly 2.5 ml peripheral blood sample was drawn into PAXgene tubes per donor and stored at -80°C. Without any T cell sorting, total RNA was extracted from whole blood using the PAXgene blood miRNA kit on an automated QIAcube. Peripheral blood from monozygotic twin pairs who were concordant or discordant for inflammatory bowel disease underwent deep TCRalpha and TCRbeta repertoire profiling using unique molecular barcoding. For every twin pair, smoking habits were documented, and each individual was categorised as a current, former or never smoker. The sequenced sample was blood. This chain is built from TRBV11-2 and TRBJ1-1; TCRdb reports TRBD1, a call that lacks DNA to check it against. The receptor comes from a human donor with ulcerative colitis or Crohn's disease, or a healthy co-twin of an affected twin (not recorded which). The CDR3 in this case is CASSRNQGLMNTEAFF.